Below are 23 T cell receptor beta chains sequenced from a single sample in a study of control samples from healthy donors and cancer patients. Libraries were prepared by immunoSEQ multiplex PCR; TCRdb keeps only in-frame clonotypes and omits some of them. Of some 150,000 clones in the sample, about 94% were seen once. The sequenced material came from PBMCs. These TCRs come from a man aged 60-69 years with colorectal cancer.

The V and J genes are TRBV27 and TRBJ2-6; D is perhaps TRBD1 (6 bases). CDR3 length: 15 amino acids. Between the trimmed V and J ends, which lost 6 bases and 3 bases, there was a span of 12 bases. Germline V gives CDR1 MNHEY, CDR2 SMNVEV (reference sequence). The CDR3: CASRGQYLGANVLTF. Here the CDR3 DNA reads TGTGCCAGCAGAGGACAGTACCTTGGGGCCAACGTCCTGACTTTC.

The chain employs TRBV27 and TRBJ2-4, with TRBD2 as a possible D gene (6 bases). The CDR3 extends over 15 amino acids. Trimming removed 1 base from V and 1 base from J, with 8 bases in between. Per the germline V gene, CDR1 is MNHEY and CDR2 is SMNVEV (reference sequence). DNA for the CDR3: TGTGCCAGCAGTTTATATGGGGGGGCCAAAAACATTCAGTACTTC. It encodes CASSLYGGAKNIQYF.

The J gene is TRBJ2-7, the V gene TRBV30, with D tentatively TRBD1 (6 bases). Per germline, CDR1 GTSNPN and CDR2 SVGIG (reference sequence). V lost 1 base and J 5 bases, leaving 9 bases between the germline ends. The CDR3 spans 12 residues. The CDR3 DNA follows: TGTGCCTGGAGTGAACGACAGGACGAGCAGTACTTC. It translates to CAWSERQDEQYF.

This chain joins TRBV2 and TRBJ2-2; 7 nucleotides line up with TRBD1. The CDR3 extends over 16 amino acids. Germline CDR1 reads SNHLY; CDR2 reads FYNNEI. Trimming at V came to 6 bases and at J to 0 bases, leaving 7 bases not matched to a gene. The CDR3 DNA reads TGTGCCAGCAGAAAAGGGACAGAAACGAACACCGGGGAGCTGTTTTTT. This sequence encodes CASRKGTETNTGELFF.

The CDR3 nucleotides are TGTGCCAGCAGCTCTCAAGTGAGCTCTGGAAACACCATATATTTT. Translated: CASSSQVSSGNTIYF. This chain connects TRBV5-4 to TRBJ1-3; D unresolved. V lost 3 bases to trimming and J lost 0 bases, with 10 bases between them. CDR1 is SGHNT, CDR2 YYREEE, per germline (reference sequence). CDR3 length equals 15 residues. Together with reference TRBV5-4 and TRBJ1-3, the CDR3 gives the full variable domain: ETGVTQSPTHLIKTRGQQVTLRCSSQSGHNTVSWYQQALGQGPQFIFQYYREEENGRGNFPPRFSGLQFPNYSSELNVNALELDDSALYLCASSSQVSSGNTIYFGEGSWLTVV.

The rearrangement links TRBV9 to TRBJ2-1; D remains ambiguous. Germline CDR1 is SGDLS and CDR2 is YYNGEE. V dropped 0 bases and J dropped 2 bases, with 12 bases sitting between them. The CDR3 runs to 16 residues. The CDR3 loop reads CASSVASGGTYNEQFF. In nucleotides, the CDR3 is TGTGCCAGCAGCGTAGCTTCGGGCGGAACCTACAATGAGCAGTTCTTC.

The chain links TRBV18 to TRBJ2-1; possibly TRBD2 for D (5 bases). CDR3 size: 18 residues. Germline loops: CDR1 KGHSH, CDR2 LQKENI. V was shortened by 0 bases and J by 8 bases, with 23 bases between the two germline ends. CDR3 sequence: CASSPPSNIRGNGDEQFF. CDR3 coding DNA: TGTGCCAGCTCACCACCGTCCAACATCAGAGGGAATGGGGATGAGCAGTTCTTC.

This chain joins TRBV5-8 and TRBJ1-4; D remains unclear. The CDR3 has 15 residues. In germline, CDR1 is SGHTS, CDR2 YDEGEE. The ends were cut back, 2 bases at V and 5 bases at J, with 13 bases in the middle. The CDR3 protein is CASSFGVGENEKLFF. CDR3 bases: TGTGCCAGCAGCTTTGGTGTAGGAGAGAATGAAAAACTGTTTTTT.

This clone was seen once. V and J are TRBV30 and TRBJ1-1; D is possibly TRBD1 (6 bases). Germline V gene data show CDR1 as GTSNPN and CDR2 as SVGIG (reference sequence). The germline V and J ends were trimmed by 5 bases and 4 bases, with 11 bases remaining between them. This CDR3 region has 12 residues. CDR3 bases: TGTGCCTGGGGCAGGGGAGGCACTGAAGCTTTCTTT. This gives the protein CAWGRGGTEAFF.

The chain couples TRBV6-5 to TRBJ2-5; 7 nucleotides align to TRBD1. V was clipped by 2 bases and J by 3 bases; unmatched bases: 3. The CDR3 has 14 residues. Germline V gene sequence: CDR1 MNHEY, CDR2 SVGAGI. The CDR3 sequence: CASSYHRGKETQYF. As DNA, the CDR3 is TGTGCCAGCAGTTACCACAGGGGTAAAGAGACCCAGTACTTC.

The rearrangement uses TRBV4-1 and TRBJ1-2, with D tentatively TRBD1 (6 bases). This CDR3 is 17 amino acids long. V lost 1 base to trimming and J lost 8 bases, with 23 bases between them. CDR1 is MGHRA, CDR2 YSYEKL, per germline. CDR3 bases: TGCGCCAGCAGCCAAGGACCCGGGGACACAGGGAACCGGGGCTACACCTTC. This translates into CASSQGPGDTGNRGYTF.

This clone was counted once. The V call is TRBV4-2, the J call TRBJ2-2; 8 nucleotides agree with TRBD2. Germline loops: CDR1 LGHNA, CDR2 YNFKEQ. The CDR3 is 17 amino acids. V lost 0 bases and J lost 4; bases outside the gene matches: 7. CDR3 nucleotides: TGTGCCAGCAGCCAAGAGAGTTCGGGGGGGCCCACCGGGGAGCTGTTTTTT. Amino acid sequence: CASSQESSGGPTGELFF.

The chain carries TRBV30 and TRBJ1-1, with unresolved D. CDR1 is GTSNPN, CDR2 SVGIG, per germline (reference sequence). V lost 1 base and J 10 bases, leaving 13 bases between the germline ends. This CDR3 is built from 12 residues. The CDR3 DNA reads as TGTGCCTGGAGTGCCTTTGGGGAGAGAGCTTTCTTT. Its translation is CAWSAFGERAFF.

This chain joins TRBV6-5 and TRBJ2-2; 8 positions match TRBD2. Trimming removed 0 bases from V and 6 bases from J; junction bases left unmatched: 3. CDR3 length equals 15 residues. Germline assignment: CDR1 MNHEY and CDR2 SVGAGI. CDR3 DNA sequence: TGTGCCAGCAGTTACTCGTCGGGGGGGCCCGGGGAGCTGTTTTTT. It codes for CASSYSSGGPGELFF.

This clone was seen just once. The rearrangement uses TRBV27 and TRBJ2-7, with 11 bases aligning to TRBD2. CDR3 length: 18 amino acids. Germline trimming cut 0 bases from V and 0 bases from J; bases unmatched to any gene: 7. Germline assignment: CDR1 MNHEY and CDR2 SMNVEV (reference sequence). CDR3 amino acids: CASSLSASGGRSSYEQYF. CDR3 nucleotide sequence: TGTGCCAGCAGTTTATCGGCTAGCGGGGGGCGAAGCTCCTACGAGCAGTACTTC.

V is TRBV5-6 and J is TRBJ1-2; maybe TRBD1 (5 bases). Per the germline V gene, CDR1 is SGHDT and CDR2 is YYEEEE. This CDR3 contains 15 residues. The V and J ends lost 2 bases and 6 bases respectively, with 17 bases between them. The CDR3 loop is CASSFAGPVGHGYTF. CDR3 nucleotides: TGTGCCAGCAGCTTCGCAGGGCCTGTGGGACATGGCTACACCTTC.

This rearrangement joins TRBV19 to TRBJ1-1, with D perhaps matching TRBD1 (5 bases). Germline V gives CDR1 LNHDA, CDR2 SQIVND (reference sequence). V was cut by 2 bases and J by 3 bases, with 7 bases left in between. The CDR3 runs 13 residues. Here the CDR3 DNA reads TGTGCCAGTAGTATAAGGGGAGACACTGAAGCTTTCTTT. Translating gives CASSIRGDTEAFF.

This clone occurred a few times. The V call is TRBV7-2, the J call TRBJ2-3; D possibly corresponds to TRBD2 (6 bases). The germline V and J ends were trimmed by 5 bases and 10 bases, with 13 bases remaining between them. This CDR3 is built from 12 residues. Germline CDR1 SGHTA, CDR2 FQGNSA. The DNA for the CDR3 is TGTGCCAGCAGCCCGGGACGCGGGGCGCAGTATTTT. Its protein product is CASSPGRGAQYF.

The chain joins TRBV10-3 to TRBJ1-4; the D gene is possibly TRBD1 (6 bases). The CDR3 runs to 14 residues. Trimming removed 0 bases at V and 8 bases at J, with 10 bases between. Germline CDR1 ENHRY, CDR2 SYGVKD. CDR3 DNA: TGTGCCATCAGTGAGTCCGGGGGCGTAGAAAAACTGTTTTTT. Its translation is CAISESGGVEKLFF.

The chain has TRBV5-4 and TRBJ1-2; 9 bases are shared with TRBD1. This CDR3 is 14 amino acids long. V lost 4 bases and J lost 2; bases outside the gene matches: 3. The germline gives CDR1 SGHNT, CDR2 YYREEE (reference sequence). DNA for the CDR3: TGTGCCAGCAGCCCAGGACAGGGGAACTATGGCTACACCTTC. Translation gives CASSPGQGNYGYTF.

The chain has TRBV5-4 and TRBJ2-1, with D perhaps matching TRBD1 or TRBD2 (5 bases each). Germline-derived CDR1 and CDR2 are SGHNT and YYREEE (reference sequence). This CDR3 contains 12 residues. Trimming cost V 4 bases and J 8 bases, with 10 bases left between them. The CDR3: CASSGTSYEQFF. The DNA for the CDR3 is TGTGCCAGCAGCGGGACGAGCTATGAGCAGTTCTTC.

Here the CDR3 DNA reads TGCGCCAGCAGCGACACTTGGGGCTACACCTTC. Translation gives CASSDTWGYTF. This chain connects TRBV5-1 to TRBJ1-2; the D is unclear. The CDR3 contains 11 residues. Germline V gene sequence: CDR1 SGHRS, CDR2 YFSETQ. With 4 bases removed from V and 8 bases from J, the gap between germline ends came to 9 bases.

The chain joins TRBV9 to TRBJ2-1; D unclear. The CDR3 is made up of 16 amino acids. Trimming pared 4 bases from V and 0 bases from J, leaving 14 bases between. CDR1 and CDR2 from the germline V gene are SGDLS and YYNGEE. CDR3 sequence (DNA): TGTGCCAGCAGCTTAACCACAGACGGCTCCTACAATGAGCAGTTCTTC. As protein: CASSLTTDGSYNEQFF.